This TCR beta chain comes out of a study of blood T cell repertoires in COVID-19. Overall study context: Both acute and convalescent COVID-19 samples were obtained from the United States, Italy and Spain. Sources were T cells, B-cell-depleted T cells, or PBMCs; the material itself was cDNA or gDNA.

This clone was seen a single time. V dropped 5 bases and J dropped 3 bases, with 12 bases sitting between them. CDR3 length: 14 residues. Per germline, CDR1 SGHKS and CDR2 YYEKEE (reference sequence). Original data processing: Counts of nucleated cells, estimated from reference gene primer amplification, were obtained. The assay was immunoSEQ multiplex PCR, and TCRdb's table has in-frame clones only and misses some. That table supplies the V and J calls and clone size; D and trimming were determined from the DNA. The sample has some 230,000 clones, about 80% seen once. Sequenced sample: peripheral blood. The TCR originated in a woman in her twenties or thirties who had recovered from COVID-19. The gene calls are TRBV5-5 and TRBJ1-3; maybe TRBD1 (5 bases). The CDR3 is CASRYRTLGNTIYF. In DNA form, the CDR3 reads TGTGCCAGCAGGTACCGGACACTTGGAAACACCATATATTTT.